This passage covers 32 T cell receptor beta chains from one sample sequenced in a study of blood T cell repertoires in COVID-19. The repertoire was sequenced with immunoSEQ multiplex PCR; TCRdb's copy has only in-frame clones and lacks some. The sample shows 330,000 or so clones, roughly 90% of them seen only once. The sample was peripheral blood. These receptors originate from a woman aged 55 to 70 with COVID-19, enrolled during active disease.

The rearrangement joins TRBV11-3 to TRBJ2-7; TRBD2 is a possible D gene (6 bases). Between the trimmed V and J ends, which lost 5 bases and 2 bases, there was a span of 16 bases. CDR3 length equals 15 residues. Germline V lookup: CDR1 SGHNT, CDR2 YENEEA. CDR3 DNA: TGTGCCAGCAGCCCACGCATGTGGGGGGCCTACGAGCAGTACTTC. Protein: CASSPRMWGAYEQYF.

The rearrangement links TRBV7-8 to TRBJ1-1; D call uncertain. The germline V gene encodes CDR1 SGHVS and CDR2 FQNEAQ. The V end was cut by 1 base, the J end by 5 bases, with 17 bases between. The CDR3 is made up of 16 amino acids. The CDR3 DNA reads TGTGCCAGCAGCTTAGTGTTATGGCAGAGGGCTACTGAAGCTTTCTTT. Encoded protein: CASSLVLWQRATEAFF.

The chain joins TRBV6-5 to TRBJ1-4; 9 bases fit TRBD1. The V gene's germline CDR1 is MNHEY and CDR2 SVGAGI. This CDR3 is built from 14 residues. The V gene end was trimmed by 6 bases and the J gene end by 8 bases; junction bases not matched to a gene: 7. CDR3 nucleotide sequence: TGTGCCAGCAGCGATCGGACAGGGGAAGAAAAACTGTTTTTT. Translation gives CASSDRTGEEKLFF.

The sample holds a few counts of this clone. The chain links TRBV27 to TRBJ2-7; perhaps TRBD2 as D (6 bases). The CDR3 sequence is 15 residues long. The V gene's germline CDR1 is MNHEY and CDR2 SMNVEV (reference sequence). V was trimmed by 5 bases and J by 5 bases, leaving 19 bases between them. CDR3 region: CASSVRDRGIHEQYF. The CDR3 DNA is TGTGCCAGCAGTGTGCGGGACCGAGGCATCCACGAGCAGTACTTC.

This clone has only one observation. The chain links TRBV5-6 to TRBJ2-7, with 9 nucleotides matching TRBD1. This CDR3 contains 15 residues. From germline, CDR1 is SGHDT and CDR2 YYEEEE. With 0 bases clipped from V and 2 bases from J, the junction kept 3 bases outside the gene matches. CDR3 residues: CASSLGQGGTYEQYF. The CDR3, as DNA: TGTGCCAGCAGCTTGGGACAGGGGGGGACCTACGAGCAGTACTTC.

The genes are TRBV2 and TRBJ1-3; 10 nucleotides match TRBD1. Germline values: CDR1 SNHLY, CDR2 FYNNEI. After removal of 4 bases from V and 4 bases from J, the junction contained 10 bases not matched to a gene. CDR3 length: 17 amino acids. The CDR3 reads CASSGRETGGPGNTIYF. CDR3 nucleotide sequence: TGTGCCAGCAGTGGACGAGAGACAGGGGGCCCAGGAAACACCATATATTTT.

This clone was seen only once. This chain links TRBV4-1 with TRBJ2-7; possibly TRBD1 for D (6 bases). The CDR3 contains 15 residues. V gave up 0 bases and J gave up 2 bases, with 11 bases separating them. The germline gives CDR1 MGHRA, CDR2 YSYEKL. CDR3 coding DNA: TGCGCCAGCAGCCAAGATGGGCAGGGGACCTACGAGCAGTACTTC. As protein: CASSQDGQGTYEQYF.

The V gene is TRBV4-2, the J gene TRBJ1-2; possibly TRBD1 for D (5 bases). This CDR3 is 14 amino acids long. Deletions cut 2 bases from V and 9 bases from J, with 16 bases between. Germline CDR1 reads LGHNA; CDR2 reads YNFKEQ. DNA for the CDR3: TGTGCCAGCAGCCAATACCCAGGGATGGATAGCTACACCTTC. It yields the protein CASSQYPGMDSYTF.

The chain recombines TRBV3-1 (or the pseudogene TRBV3-2) with TRBJ2-3; 11 nucleotides line up with TRBD2. The junction had 5 bases not matched to a gene; V was cut back by 6 bases and J by 0 bases. The CDR3 is 16 residues long. Germline values: CDR1 LGHDT, CDR2 YNNKEL (reference sequence). The CDR3 loop is CASSRLAGGSTDTQYF. Here the CDR3 DNA reads TGTGCCAGCAGTCGTCTAGCGGGGGGAAGCACAGATACGCAGTATTTT.

V gene TRBV28 combines with J gene TRBJ1-5; D perhaps matches TRBD1 (5 bases). Germline V gives CDR1 MDHEN, CDR2 SYDVKM. V was shortened by 5 bases and J by 5 bases, with 10 bases between the two germline ends. This CDR3 is 13 amino acids long. The DNA of the CDR3 is TGTGCCAGCAGTAGACAGCTATATCAGCCCCAGCATTTT. Residues: CASSRQLYQPQHF.

This sequence joins TRBV6-1 and TRBJ2-1; D perhaps matches TRBD1 (6 bases). From germline, CDR1 is MNHNS and CDR2 SASEGT. Deletions cut 2 bases from V and 5 bases from J, with 7 bases between. This CDR3 has 13 residues. The CDR3 nucleotides are TGTGCCAGCAGTGAATACAGGGACAATGAGCAGTTCTTC. Its protein product is CASSEYRDNEQFF.

V and J are TRBV18 and TRBJ2-2; D possibly corresponds to TRBD1 (6 bases). The CDR3 is 13 amino acids. Germline CDR1 is KGHSH and CDR2 is LQKENI. Trimming removed 3 bases from V and 6 bases from J, with 8 bases in between. The CDR3: CASSPDRSGELFF. The CDR3 DNA follows: TGTGCCAGCTCACCTGACAGGTCCGGGGAGCTGTTTTTT.

The rearrangement joins TRBV6-5 to TRBJ2-2; 7 nucleotides match TRBD1. The trim removed 5 bases at V and 4 bases at J, leaving 7 bases unmatched. Germline V gives CDR1 MNHEY, CDR2 SVGAGI. The CDR3 runs to 15 residues. The CDR3 here is CASSQLNRGTGELFF. The CDR3 DNA is TGTGCCAGCAGTCAGCTAAACAGGGGCACCGGGGAGCTGTTTTTT.

The chain employs TRBV6-5 and TRBJ1-1, with D possibly TRBD1 on 6 matching bases. The CDR3 covers 12 residues. Germline lookup yields CDR1 MNHEY and CDR2 SVGAGI. Deletions cut 5 bases from V and 14 bases from J, with 18 bases between. The CDR3 nucleotides are TGTGCCAGCAGTCCCCCGCCCGGGGGGCGGTTCTTT. Translated, it gives CASSPPPGGRFF.

This clone was observed a single time. This chain connects TRBV4-1 to TRBJ2-5, with D possibly TRBD1 on 6 matching bases. The CDR3 runs to 13 residues. The V gene's germline CDR1 is MGHRA and CDR2 YSYEKL. The ends were cut back, 4 bases at V and 2 bases at J, with 8 bases in the middle. Here the CDR3 DNA reads TGCGCCAGCAGCCGGACAGCACAAGAGACCCAGTACTTC. Residues: CASSRTAQETQYF.

This clone was counted a single time. This sequence joins TRBV18 and TRBJ1-2; D might be TRBD1 (5 bases). The CDR3 spans 13 residues. Germline CDR1 KGHSH, CDR2 LQKENI. Trimming took off 6 bases at V and 8 bases at J, with 16 bases between the two ends. The CDR3 region has the DNA TGTGCCAGCTCTCCGGGACTCAGCTTAGGCTACACCTTC. Its protein product is CASSPGLSLGYTF.

V gene TRBV7-9 combines with J gene TRBJ1-5, with 9 nucleotides matching TRBD1. The CDR3 covers 15 residues. Germline V gene data show CDR1 as SEHNR and CDR2 as FQNEAQ (reference sequence). J was trimmed by 8 bases and V by 5 bases; bases with no gene match: 10. Here the CDR3 DNA reads TGTGCCAGCAGCCCGGGACAGGGCGTCCGTGAGCCCCAGCATTTT. This gives the protein CASSPGQGVREPQHF. Variable domain in full (rest from reference TRBV7-9 and TRBJ1-5): DTGVSQNPRHKITKRGQNVTFRCDPISEHNRLYWYRQTLGQGPEFLTYFQNEAQLEKSRLLSDRFSAERPKGSFSTLEIQRTEQGDSAMYLCASSPGQGVREPQHFGDGTRLSIL.

V gene TRBV4-1 combines with J gene TRBJ2-2; 8 nucleotides match TRBD2. Germline V gene sequence: CDR1 MGHRA, CDR2 YSYEKL. This CDR3 has 16 amino acids. J was trimmed by 2 bases and V by 3 bases; bases with no gene match: 5. The CDR3 spells CASSHTGTRNTGELFF. The CDR3 nucleotides are TGCGCCAGCAGCCATACCGGGACTAGAAACACCGGGGAGCTGTTTTTT.

This chain uses TRBV6-1 with TRBJ2-1; D possibly corresponds to TRBD2 (7 bases). The CDR3 length is 15 residues. Between the trimmed V and J ends, which lost 2 bases and 5 bases, there was a span of 13 bases. Germline lookup yields CDR1 MNHNS and CDR2 SASEGT. CDR3 in amino acids: CASSEWSGGDNEQFF. Here the CDR3 DNA reads TGTGCCAGCAGTGAATGGTCGGGGGGCGACAATGAGCAGTTCTTC.

This chain uses TRBV19 with TRBJ1-2; 8 bases fit TRBD1. J lost 7 bases, V lost 6 bases, and 13 bases had no gene match. The CDR3 contains 15 residues. Looked up from germline, CDR1 is LNHDA and CDR2 is SQIVND (reference sequence). The CDR3 spells CASRSVPGQGGGYTF. The CDR3 coding sequence is TGTGCCAGTAGATCGGTCCCCGGACAGGGAGGTGGCTACACCTTC.

CDR3 residues: CASSSPPGWQFF. In DNA form, the CDR3 reads TGTGCCAGCAGCTCGCCCCCAGGGTGGCAGTTCTTC. The genes are TRBV7-3 and TRBJ2-1, with a possible D match to TRBD1 (5 bases). CDR1 is SGHTA and CDR2 is FQGTGA in the germline V gene. This CDR3 has 12 amino acids. V gave up 4 bases and J gave up 12 bases, with 13 bases separating them.

This clone was observed many times. Here the CDR3 reads CASSEALAVGNGYTF. For the CDR3, the DNA is TGTGCCAGCAGTGAAGCGTTAGCAGTAGGTAATGGCTACACCTTC. V gene TRBV6-1 combines with J gene TRBJ1-2; no clear D. CDR1 and CDR2 (germline): MNHNS, SASEGT. The CDR3 contains 15 residues. V dropped 0 bases and J dropped 6 bases, with 14 bases sitting between them.

The J gene is TRBJ2-7, the V gene TRBV7-8; 7 bases are a match to TRBD1. This CDR3 comprises 15 residues. The ends lost 4 bases at V and 2 bases at J; junction bases unmatched: 8. The V gene's germline CDR1 is SGHVS and CDR2 FQNEAQ. The CDR3: CASSSNTGAAYEQYF. As DNA, the CDR3 is TGTGCCAGCAGCTCAAATACAGGGGCGGCCTACGAGCAGTACTTC.

This chain connects TRBV29-1 to TRBJ2-1; D unresolved. Per germline, CDR1 SQVTM and CDR2 ANQGSEA. This CDR3 region has 14 residues. V lost 3 bases to trimming and J lost 3 bases, with 12 bases between them. The CDR3 loop is CSVDASVFYNEQFF. CDR3 nucleotides: TGCAGCGTTGATGCGAGTGTATTCTACAATGAGCAGTTCTTC.

The genes are TRBV7-9 and TRBJ1-6, with TRBD1 matching 7 bases. Germline V gene data show CDR1 as SEHNR and CDR2 as FQNEAQ (reference sequence). The CDR3 totals 14 residues. Trimming removed 7 bases from V and 6 bases from J; junction bases left unmatched: 6. The CDR3 DNA reads as TGTGCCAGCACCACAGGGACAGTTAATTCACCCCTCCACTTT. This gives the protein CASTTGTVNSPLHF.

V gene TRBV6-6 combines with J gene TRBJ1-1, with 7 bases identical to TRBD1. The germline gives CDR1 MNHNY, CDR2 SVGAGI (reference sequence). V lost 8 bases and J lost 0; bases outside the gene matches: 3. This CDR3 region has 13 residues. The CDR3 bases are TGTGCCAGCTCAGACAGGGTGAACACTGAAGCTTTCTTT. Amino acids: CASSDRVNTEAFF.

The rearrangement joins TRBV7-9 to TRBJ2-3; 9 positions match TRBD2. This CDR3 region has 14 residues. The germline V gene encodes CDR1 SEHNR and CDR2 FQNEAQ (reference sequence). V was clipped by 2 bases and J by 6 bases; unmatched bases: 3. This CDR3 reads CASSLILAGDTQYF. The CDR3 DNA reads as TGTGCCAGCAGCTTAATTCTAGCGGGGGATACGCAGTATTTT.

This clone came up many times. The CDR3 is CASSRSSGGAYPYNEQFF. The CDR3, as DNA: TGTGCCAGTAGTAGATCAAGCGGGGGGGCCTATCCGTACAATGAGCAGTTCTTC. V usage is TRBV19 and J usage is TRBJ2-1; TRBD2 aligns across 10 bases. CDR1 and CDR2 (germline): LNHDA, SQIVND (reference sequence). The CDR3 loop spans 18 amino acids. Trimming took 4 bases from V and 4 from J; bases not matched to a gene: 13.

The CDR3 DNA reads as TGTGCCACCAGCGCAGAAGAGACAGGGACTGGAAACACCATATATTTT. Translation: CATSAEETGTGNTIYF. The J gene is TRBJ1-3, the V gene TRBV15; 7 bases map to TRBD1. The J segment lost 2 bases and the V segment lost 5 bases, leaving 9 bases of the junction unmatched. Germline V gene data show CDR1 as LNHNV and CDR2 as YYDKDF (reference sequence). CDR3 length: 16 residues.

CDR3 loop: CASSQRRNYGYTF. The CDR3, as DNA: TGTGCCAGCAGCCAGCGAAGAAACTATGGCTACACCTTC. This sequence joins TRBV9 and TRBJ1-2; D gene unclear. Germline CDR1 SGDLS, CDR2 YYNGEE. The CDR3 has 13 residues. Trimming shortened V by 4 bases and J by 2 bases, and 9 bases separated the two germline ends. Full variable domain (rest looked up from reference TRBV9 and TRBJ1-2): DSGVTQTPKHLITATGQRVTLRCSPRSGDLSVYWYQQSLDQGLQFLIQYYNGEERAKGNILERFSAQQFPDLHSELNLSSLELGDSALYFCASSQRRNYGYTFGSGTRLTVV.

The chain combines TRBV27 with TRBJ2-7; 11 bases are a match to TRBD2. The V and J ends lost 2 bases and 3 bases, in that order; junction bases with no gene match: 9. Germline V lookup: CDR1 MNHEY, CDR2 SMNVEV (reference sequence). The CDR3 totals 17 residues. CDR3 nucleotides: TGTGCCAGCAGTTTAAGGGTAGCGGGGGGGCCGCTCTACGAGCAGTACTTC. Its protein is CASSLRVAGGPLYEQYF.

The rearrangement uses TRBV29-1 and TRBJ1-1, with 9 nucleotides matching TRBD1. The V gene's germline CDR1 is SQVTM and CDR2 ANQGSEA. The CDR3 contains 14 residues. Trimming removed 4 bases from V and 4 bases from J; junction bases left unmatched: 7. CDR3 residues: CSVGDRDRVTEAFF. The CDR3 region has the DNA TGCAGCGTTGGAGACCGGGACAGGGTCACTGAAGCTTTCTTT.